These T cell receptor beta chains were read from a single sample in a study of CD8+CD57+ T cells in acquired aplastic anemia. TCRdb independently ran MiXCR on the reads; one entry per CDR3 protein. The repertoire holds more than 250,000 distinct CDR3 sequences, 45% to 70% seen once, with less than 10% in the top ten. The sample comprised sorted CD4+, CD8+, or CD8+CD57+ T cells (not recorded which) from PBMCs. The source is a human donor with severe aplastic anemia or a healthy control (not recorded which). The CDR3 runs from the conserved cysteine through the conserved F or W. The D gene is left open where the match is weak. Size is omitted from some rows. Given values are once, few, many or a class for expanded clones.

j_call d_call clone_size v_call cdr3_nt cdr3_aa
TRBJ1-2 NA NA TRBV5-8 TGTGCCAGCAGCTACGGGACGGAGAACTATGGCTACACCTTC CASSYGTENYGYTF
TRBJ1-6 TRBD1 few TRBV10-3 TGTGCCATCAGACCCTCGGACAGGGGTCAATCACCCCTCCACTTT CAIRPSDRGQSPLHF
TRBJ1-5 TRBD1 NA TRBV9 TGTGCCAGCAGCTCACGACAGGGAGGTCAGCCCCAGCATTTT CASSSRQGGQPQHF
TRBJ1-2 TRBD1 NA TRBV7-9 TGTGCCAGCAGCTCACCGGGACAGGGCCGGGGCTACACCTTC CASSSPGQGRGYTF
TRBJ2-7 NA many TRBV7-2 TGTGCCAGCAGCTTGGCTCAGGAGAGGAGCGACGAGCAGTACTTC CASSLAQERSDEQYF
TRBJ2-2 NA NA TRBV19 TGTGCCAGTTCCAGGGTCGCCGGGGAGCTGTTTTTT CASSRVAGELFF
TRBJ1-4 NA many TRBV5-1 TGCGCCAGCAGCTTGGTTGGACTCCCTAATGAAAAACTGTTTTTT CASSLVGLPNEKLFF
TRBJ2-3 TRBD2 NA TRBV7-9 TGTGCCAGCAGCTCCGGGAGGCTAGATACGCAGTATTTT CASSSGRLDTQYF
TRBJ1-2 TRBD1 few TRBV20-1 TGCAGTGCTAGAGGGACAGGGTCCAACTATGGCTACACCTTC CSARGTGSNYGYTF
TRBJ1-2 NA NA TRBV7-6 TGTGCCAGCAGTGGAACCGGGACCTACAATGGCTACACCTTC CASSGTGTYNGYTF